These 27 T cell receptor beta chains came from one sample sequenced in a study of blood T cell repertoires in COVID-19. Sequencing used immunoSEQ multiplex PCR; TCRdb keeps in-frame clones, though not all of them. The table has about 100,000 clones, about nine tenths seen once. The sequenced material came from peripheral blood. The receptors were sampled from a man aged 50 or older with active or convalescent COVID-19.

In this sample, this clone turned up once. The rearrangement links TRBV5-1 to TRBJ1-1, with 12 bases fitting TRBD1. The ends lost 4 bases at V and 2 bases at J; junction bases unmatched: 9. The germline gives CDR1 SGHRS, CDR2 YFSETQ. This CDR3 has 17 amino acids. Here the CDR3 reads CASSQGQGATVNTEAFF. CDR3 bases: TGCGCCAGCAGCCAGGGACAGGGGGCAACCGTCAACACTGAAGCTTTCTTT.

CDR3 protein: CAISGFAGTGADGYTF. The CDR3 DNA reads TGTGCCATCAGTGGATTTGCCGGGACAGGGGCTGATGGCTACACCTTC. The chain couples TRBV10-3 to TRBJ1-2; 10 bases map to TRBD1. Germline lookup yields CDR1 ENHRY and CDR2 SYGVKD. This CDR3 has 16 residues. V lost 4 bases, J lost 6 bases, and 11 bases stayed unmatched.

V gene TRBV5-1 combines with J gene TRBJ2-7; weak D call: TRBD2 (5 bases). Per germline, CDR1 SGHRS and CDR2 YFSETQ. This CDR3 has 15 residues. Trimming pared 4 bases from V and 0 bases from J, leaving 14 bases between. DNA for the CDR3: TGCGCCAGCAGCCTGAGTGTCGGGAACTCCTACGAGCAGTACTTC. It codes for CASSLSVGNSYEQYF.

The chain recombines TRBV11-2 with TRBJ1-2, with D tentatively TRBD1 (6 bases). The CDR3 sequence is 15 residues long. Germline loops: CDR1 SGHAT, CDR2 FQNNGV. Trimming shortened V by 5 bases and J by 4 bases, and 17 bases separated the two germline ends. The CDR3 sequence: CASSQDSVGAYGYTF. DNA for the CDR3: TGTGCCAGCAGCCAGGACAGTGTTGGAGCCTATGGCTACACCTTC. Full variable domain (rest looked up from reference TRBV11-2 and TRBJ1-2): EAGVAQSPRYKIIEKRQSVAFWCNPISGHATLYWYQQILGQGPKLLIQFQNNGVVDDSQLPKDRFSAERLKGVDSTLKIQPAKLEDSAVYLCASSQDSVGAYGYTFGSGTRLTVV.

The gene calls are TRBV7-6 and TRBJ1-2, with TRBD1 matching 7 bases. J lost 6 bases, V lost 3 bases, and 4 bases had no gene match. From germline, CDR1 is SGHVS and CDR2 FNYEAQ. This CDR3 comprises 13 residues. The CDR3 is CASSFGTADGYTF. DNA of the CDR3: TGTGCCAGCAGCTTTGGGACAGCAGATGGCTACACCTTC.

The J gene is TRBJ2-3, the V gene TRBV30; D not certain. The CDR3 is 12 residues long. Germline V lookup: CDR1 GTSNPN, CDR2 SVGIG (reference sequence). V was pared by 0 bases and J by 7 bases, with 8 bases between. The CDR3 DNA reads as TGTGCCTGGAGTGTACAGCTTAATACGCAGTATTTT. It codes for CAWSVQLNTQYF.

This chain links TRBV7-9 with TRBJ1-1; 8 nucleotides agree with TRBD1. In germline, CDR1 is SEHNR, CDR2 FQNEAQ (reference sequence). Trimming removed 4 bases from V and 5 bases from J; junction bases left unmatched: 9. This CDR3 has 15 residues. The CDR3 DNA reads TGTGCCAGCAGCTCAATACGGACAGGGAGGACTGAAGCTTTCTTT. This translates into CASSSIRTGRTEAFF.

This chain joins TRBV28 and TRBJ1-5; the D gene is possibly TRBD1 (6 bases). V was shortened by 7 bases and J by 2 bases, with 12 bases between the two germline ends. The CDR3 totals 14 residues. Germline values: CDR1 MDHEN, CDR2 SYDVKM. This CDR3 reads CASIKDSGNQPQHF. In nucleotides, the CDR3 is TGTGCCAGCATCAAGGACAGTGGCAATCAGCCCCAGCATTTT. Full variable domain (missing parts from reference TRBV28 and TRBJ1-5): DVKVTQSSRYLVKRTGEKVFLECVQDMDHENMFWYRQDPGLGLRLIYFSYDVKMKEKGDIPEGYSVSREKKERFSLILESASTNQTSMYLCASIKDSGNQPQHFGDGTRLSIL.

V is TRBV18 and J is TRBJ2-5; a weak D match, TRBD1 (6 bases). This CDR3 contains 13 residues. Looked up from germline, CDR1 is KGHSH and CDR2 is LQKENI. The V end was cut by 3 bases, the J end by 4 bases, with 9 bases between. This CDR3 reads CASSPGASETQYF. The DNA of the CDR3 is TGTGCCAGCTCACCGGGGGCTTCAGAGACCCAGTACTTC.

J is TRBJ1-2 and V is TRBV3-1 (or the pseudogene TRBV3-2); no definite D call. Looked up from germline, CDR1 is LGHDT and CDR2 is YNNKEL (reference sequence). This CDR3 contains 16 residues. The germline V and J ends were trimmed by 4 bases and 4 bases, with 19 bases remaining between them. The CDR3 region has the DNA TGTGCCAGCAGCCGCCATGAAGAGGCGGGGATCTATGGCTACACCTTC. Residues: CASSRHEEAGIYGYTF.

This sequence joins TRBV9 and TRBJ2-3; the D gene is possibly TRBD2 (5 bases). The CDR3 sequence is 14 residues long. Germline V gives CDR1 SGDLS, CDR2 YYNGEE. Trimming removed 4 bases at V and 0 bases at J, with 9 bases between. CDR3 amino acids: CASSQSGSTDTQYF. The CDR3 DNA follows: TGTGCCAGCAGCCAAAGCGGTAGCACAGATACGCAGTATTTT.

This chain joins TRBV2 and TRBJ1-4; 8 bases agree with TRBD1. The V and J ends lost 5 bases and 12 bases, in that order; junction bases with no gene match: 8. The CDR3 sequence is 13 residues long. CDR1 and CDR2 from the germline V gene are SNHLY and FYNNEI. The CDR3 here is CASSQDRGSELFF. The CDR3 DNA is TGTGCCAGCAGTCAAGACAGGGGTTCGGAACTGTTTTTT.

CDR3 in amino acids: CASSLASGRSLLETQYF. CDR3 nucleotide sequence: TGTGCCAGCAGCTTGGCTAGCGGGAGGTCGCTGTTGGAGACCCAGTACTTC. The chain is built from TRBV7-8 and TRBJ2-5, with 11 bases fitting TRBD2. Germline V gene lookup returns CDR1 SGHVS and CDR2 FQNEAQ. V dropped 3 bases and J dropped 5; count of bases not matched to a gene: 11. This CDR3 is built from 17 residues.

The chain's CDR3 is CASSLPSGTDTQYF. As DNA, the CDR3 is TGTGCCAGCAGCCTCCCTAGCGGCACAGATACGCAGTATTTT. This chain uses TRBV3-1 (or the pseudogene TRBV3-2) with TRBJ2-3; D possibly corresponds to TRBD2 (6 bases). CDR3 length: 14 residues. V lost 4 bases and J 1 base, leaving 9 bases between the germline ends. CDR1 is LGHDT, CDR2 YNNKEL, per germline (reference sequence).

The genes are TRBV18 and TRBJ2-3; D remains unclear. The ends were cut back, 3 bases at V and 4 bases at J, with 11 bases in the middle. This CDR3 has 14 residues. The germline V gene has CDR1 KGHSH and CDR2 LQKENI. CDR3 amino acids: CASSPPSKSDTQYF. CDR3 sequence (DNA): TGTGCCAGCTCACCTCCTAGTAAGTCAGATACGCAGTATTTT.

V is TRBV15 and J is TRBJ1-1, with TRBD1 as a possible D gene (5 bases). Per the germline V gene, CDR1 is LNHNV and CDR2 is YYDKDF (reference sequence). V shed 4 bases and J shed 0 bases, with 15 bases lying between them. The CDR3 covers 16 residues. The chain's CDR3 is CATSKPLGGMNTEAFF. Here the CDR3 DNA reads TGTGCCACCAGCAAACCTTTGGGGGGTATGAACACTGAAGCTTTCTTT.

J is TRBJ2-1 and V is TRBV11-3, with TRBD2 as a possible D gene (6 bases). This CDR3 spans 15 amino acids. Trimming cost V 9 bases and J 3 bases, with 18 bases left between them. CDR1 SGHNT and CDR2 YENEEA come from the germline V gene. The CDR3 here is CASSRTGLHYNEQFF. In DNA form, the CDR3 reads TGTGCCAGTTCCCGAACGGGACTTCACTACAATGAGCAGTTCTTC.

V and J are TRBV28 and TRBJ1-5; TRBD1 might be the D (5 bases). Looked up from germline, CDR1 is MDHEN and CDR2 is SYDVKM. V was shortened by 10 bases and J by 2 bases, with 15 bases between the two germline ends. The CDR3 has 14 amino acids. This CDR3 reads CATYGGWGNQPQHF. CDR3 sequence (DNA): TGTGCCACCTACGGGGGATGGGGCAATCAGCCCCAGCATTTT.

The chain is built from TRBV10-3 and TRBJ2-1; TRBD1 matches 9 bases. The germline V gene has CDR1 ENHRY and CDR2 SYGVKD. The CDR3 runs 15 residues. Losses at the gene ends were 4 bases for V and 8 bases for J; bases not matched to a gene: 9. The CDR3 bases are TGTGCCATCAGTGCCCGGGACAGGGTTCTCCATGAGCAGTTCTTC. It codes for CAISARDRVLHEQFF.

V usage is TRBV3-1 (or the pseudogene TRBV3-2) and J usage is TRBJ2-5; 7 bases map to TRBD2. The CDR3 has 15 amino acids. The junction had 9 bases not matched to a gene; V was cut back by 7 bases and J by 1 base. Germline lookup yields CDR1 LGHDT and CDR2 YNNKEL (reference sequence). In DNA form, the CDR3 reads TGTGCCAGCACCCCTCGGGGGAGGGGCCAAGAGACCCAGTACTTC. It yields the protein CASTPRGRGQETQYF.

In nucleotides, the CDR3 is TGCAGTGCTAGTCAAGCCGGGGCCAACGTCCTGACTTTC. Translating it yields CSASQAGANVLTF. The V and J genes are TRBV20-1 and TRBJ2-6; no clear D. Trimming took 3 bases from V and 4 from J, leaving 7 bases between them. CDR3 length: 13 residues. The germline V gene encodes CDR1 DFQATT and CDR2 SNEGSKA (reference sequence).

The CDR3 DNA follows: TGTGCCAGCAGCTTAGGAGCCGGGGGGAGCACAGATACGCAGTATTTT. It codes for CASSLGAGGSTDTQYF. The rearrangement joins TRBV11-2 to TRBJ2-3; 7 bases align to TRBD2. The CDR3 runs to 16 residues. Germline V gives CDR1 SGHAT, CDR2 FQNNGV. Losses at the gene ends were 1 base for V and 0 bases for J; bases not matched to a gene: 4.

The gene calls are TRBV7-6 and TRBJ1-4; D perhaps matches TRBD1 (5 bases). This CDR3 region has 16 residues. Between the trimmed V and J ends, which lost 4 bases and 7 bases, there was a span of 19 bases. The germline V gene has CDR1 SGHVS and CDR2 FNYEAQ. The DNA of the CDR3 is TGTGCCAGCAGCTCCGGGCTTGGGGGGGAAGGTGAAAAACTGTTTTTT. Protein sequence: CASSSGLGGEGEKLFF. Complete variable domain (other parts from reference TRBV7-6 and TRBJ1-4): GAGVSQSPRYKVTKRGQDVALRCDPISGHVSLYWYRQALGQGPEFLTYFNYEAQQDKSGLPNDRFSAERPEGSISTLTIQRTEQRDSAMYRCASSSGLGGEGEKLFFGSGTQLSVL.

This sequence joins TRBV6-5 and TRBJ2-7, with 11 bases fitting TRBD2. The J segment lost 4 bases and the V segment lost 6 bases, leaving 8 bases of the junction unmatched. The CDR3 length is 15 residues. CDR1 and CDR2 from the germline V gene are MNHEY and SVGAGI. CDR3 bases: TGTGCCAGCAGAGTAGCGGGAGGGCCTAGTTACGAGCAGTACTTC. Amino acids: CASRVAGGPSYEQYF.

The chain carries TRBV7-9 and TRBJ2-7; D is possibly TRBD1 (6 bases). V was clipped by 5 bases and J by 6 bases, with 17 bases between them. Germline V CDR1 and CDR2: SEHNR, FQNEAQ (reference sequence). This CDR3 has 14 amino acids. The CDR3 DNA is TGTGCCAGCAGCCCCGACAGGAGGACGGGCGAGCAGTACTTC. It codes for CASSPDRRTGEQYF.

This rearrangement joins TRBV28 to TRBJ1-5; 10 bases are shared with TRBD1. J gave up 5 bases and V 5 bases, and 15 bases lay outside the gene matches. Per germline, CDR1 MDHEN and CDR2 SYDVKM. The CDR3 extends over 18 amino acids. The CDR3 region is CASSPPPYGTGDHQPQHF. The CDR3 DNA reads TGTGCCAGCAGTCCCCCCCCTTACGGGACAGGGGACCATCAGCCCCAGCATTTT.

The J gene is TRBJ2-7, the V gene TRBV27; 11 bases align to TRBD1. The CDR3 sequence is 15 residues long. V lost 5 bases, J lost 4 bases, and 7 bases stayed unmatched. Germline CDR1 is MNHEY and CDR2 is SMNVEV (reference sequence). Here the CDR3 DNA reads TGTGCCAGCAGTGGCACCGGGACAGGGGGATACGAGCAGTACTTC. This sequence encodes CASSGTGTGGYEQYF.